Each of the 29 T cell receptor beta chains below was sequenced from the same sample in a study of T cell responses to AZD1222 COVID-19 vaccine. TCRdb's table, derived via immunoSEQ multiplex PCR, lists solely in-frame clones and lacks some. The table includes more than 140,000 clones, 88% detected once. The sample here was peripheral blood, taken on day 0 of MenACWY control vaccination. The receptors shown here come from an adult in good health.

The sample holds one count of this clone. The chain couples TRBV6-5 to TRBJ1-3; no firm D call. This CDR3 comprises 14 residues. V lost 4 bases, J lost 6 bases, and 13 bases lay in between. Germline-derived CDR1 and CDR2 are MNHEY and SVGAGI. The CDR3 nucleotides read TGTGCCAGCAGTTTATCTCGTTTTGAAAACACCATATATTTT. This sequence encodes CASSLSRFENTIYF.

The rearrangement joins TRBV5-6 to TRBJ2-7; either TRBD1 or TRBD2 may fit D (5 bases each). V dropped 4 bases and J dropped 5 bases, with 13 bases sitting between them. The germline V gene has CDR1 SGHDT and CDR2 YYEEEE. CDR3 length equals 13 residues. The CDR3 reads CASSRMGRDEQYF. CDR3 sequence (DNA): TGTGCCAGCAGCAGGATGGGGCGGGACGAGCAGTACTTC.

This chain uses TRBV12-5 with TRBJ2-1; D may be TRBD1 or TRBD2 (5 bases each). The CDR3 runs 8 residues. The germline CDR1 and CDR2 sequences are LGHNT and FRNRAP. CDR3 amino acids: CAKLGPFF. DNA for the CDR3: TGTGCCAAACTGGGACCGTTCTTC.

J is TRBJ1-1 and V is TRBV7-2; TRBD1 is a possible D gene (6 bases). CDR3 size: 15 residues. The germline gives CDR1 SGHTA, CDR2 FQGNSA. V lost 2 bases, J lost 5 bases, and 15 bases lay in between. The CDR3: CASSLTQGTGTEAFF. The CDR3 nucleotides read TGTGCCAGCAGCTTAACCCAGGGGACTGGAACTGAAGCTTTCTTT.

The chain uses TRBV24-1 and TRBJ2-7; D is unresolved. Germline CDR1 is KGHDR and CDR2 is SFDVKD. CDR3 size: 15 residues. V lost 3 bases and J 6 bases, leaving 17 bases between the germline ends. The CDR3 nucleotides read TGTGCCACCAGTGATAACAGTAGGACGACTGGCGAGCAGTACTTC. Translated, it gives CATSDNSRTTGEQYF.

The chain carries TRBV5-1 and TRBJ2-7; D tentatively fits TRBD1 or TRBD2 (5 bases each). Germline CDR1 is SGHRS and CDR2 is YFSETQ. The CDR3 consists of 15 residues. Trimming left V 4 bases short and J 0 bases short, with 14 bases between. The CDR3 protein is CASSRDGTSSYEQYF. CDR3 nucleotide sequence: TGCGCCAGCAGCAGGGACGGGACCAGCTCCTACGAGCAGTACTTC. The whole variable domain, remainder taken from reference TRBV5-1 and TRBJ2-7, is KAGVTQTPRYLIKTRGQQVTLSCSPISGHRSVSWYQQTPGQGLQFLFEYFSETQRNKGNFPGRFSGRQFSNSRSEMNVSTLELGDSALYLCASSRDGTSSYEQYFGPGTRLTVT.

V is TRBV5-5 and J is TRBJ1-5, with D possibly being TRBD1 (5 bases). The CDR3 totals 15 residues. V was trimmed by 0 bases and J by 4 bases, leaving 11 bases between them. Germline CDR1 and CDR2: SGHKS and YYEKEE (reference sequence). The CDR3 reads CASSLAGGGNQPQHF. In DNA form, the CDR3 reads TGTGCCAGCAGCTTGGCTGGTGGGGGTAATCAGCCCCAGCATTTT.

This clone was detected a few times. The chain has TRBV2 and TRBJ2-1; 13 bases are a match to TRBD2. Germline V CDR1 and CDR2: SNHLY, FYNNEI. V trimming: 10 bases; J trimming: 7 bases; junction bases outside the gene matches: 13. The CDR3 has 16 residues. CDR3 region: CATLLPGLAGRNEQFF. CDR3 coding DNA: TGTGCCACTCTACTACCGGGACTAGCGGGGCGAAATGAGCAGTTCTTC.

This sequence joins TRBV18 and TRBJ1-2; D ambiguous. With 1 base removed from V and 2 bases from J, the gap between germline ends came to 8 bases. The CDR3 is 14 residues long. Germline CDR1 KGHSH, CDR2 LQKENI. The CDR3, as DNA: TGTGCCAGCTCACCACAGGGAAGGAACTATGGCTACACCTTC. Its translation is CASSPQGRNYGYTF.

This chain joins TRBV3-1 (or the pseudogene TRBV3-2) and TRBJ2-1; no firm D call. Germline V gives CDR1 LGHDT, CDR2 YNNKEL (reference sequence). This CDR3 spans 13 amino acids. V lost 2 bases, J lost 5 bases, and 7 bases lay in between. This CDR3 reads CASSQWFNNEQFF. The CDR3 coding sequence is TGTGCCAGCAGCCAATGGTTCAACAATGAGCAGTTCTTC.

This rearrangement joins TRBV28 to TRBJ2-2; maybe TRBD2 (6 bases). Germline loops: CDR1 MDHEN, CDR2 SYDVKM. The V and J ends lost 5 bases and 5 bases respectively, with 12 bases between them. This CDR3 is built from 14 residues. The CDR3 DNA reads TGTGCCAGCAGTCCGGGAGATCTTACCGGGGAGCTGTTTTTT. It codes for CASSPGDLTGELFF.

The J gene is TRBJ2-7, the V gene TRBV12-5; D is uncertain. The germline CDR1 and CDR2 sequences are LGHNT and FRNRAP. V gave up 0 bases and J gave up 6 bases, with 3 bases separating them. This CDR3 comprises 11 residues. The CDR3 nucleotides read TGTGCTAGTGGTTTGGTAGCCGAGCAGTACTTC. Protein sequence: CASGLVAEQYF.

The chain employs TRBV6-1 and TRBJ2-1; D not resolved. This CDR3 region has 16 residues. CDR1 MNHNS and CDR2 SASEGT come from the germline V gene. V was trimmed by 2 bases and J by 5 bases, leaving 16 bases between them. The CDR3 sequence is CASSERRAFRDNEQFF. CDR3 DNA: TGTGCCAGCAGTGAACGAAGGGCGTTTCGCGACAATGAGCAGTTCTTC.

The table lists this clone with a few counts. The chain employs TRBV24-1 and TRBJ2-7; 9 bases agree with TRBD1. After removal of 4 bases from V and 5 bases from J, the junction contained 8 bases not matched to a gene. This CDR3 region has 15 residues. Germline assignment: CDR1 KGHDR and CDR2 SFDVKD. The CDR3 loop reads CATSDPPGTGHEQYF. The CDR3 DNA is TGTGCCACCAGTGACCCGCCCGGGACAGGGCACGAGCAGTACTTC.

The rearrangement uses TRBV20-1 and TRBJ2-3, with 10 bases identical to TRBD2. The germline gives CDR1 DFQATT, CDR2 SNEGSKA (reference sequence). J lost 13 bases, V lost 6 bases, and 7 bases had no gene match. The CDR3 is 11 residues long. CDR3 protein: CSANTGLAKYF. The CDR3 region has the DNA TGCAGTGCCAACACGGGACTAGCGAAGTATTTT.

The gene calls are TRBV7-9 and TRBJ2-7; 10 bases agree with TRBD1. Per germline, CDR1 SEHNR and CDR2 FQNEAQ (reference sequence). The V gene end was trimmed by 5 bases and the J gene end by 2 bases; junction bases not matched to a gene: 9. CDR3 length: 16 residues. Here the CDR3 reads CASSPGQGRVAYEQYF. The CDR3 DNA reads TGTGCCAGCAGCCCGGGACAGGGGCGGGTAGCCTACGAGCAGTACTTC.

V and J are TRBV11-2 and TRBJ2-7; maybe TRBD2 (6 bases). The CDR3 runs 15 residues. The V gene lost 2 bases and the J gene lost 3 bases, with 14 bases spanning the gap. The germline CDR1 and CDR2 sequences are SGHAT and FQNNGV. This CDR3 reads CASSLLSRGLYEQYF. The CDR3, as DNA: TGTGCCAGCAGCTTATTGTCGCGGGGTCTCTACGAGCAGTACTTC.

The gene calls are TRBV28 and TRBJ2-1, with D tentatively TRBD1 (6 bases). Looked up from germline, CDR1 is MDHEN and CDR2 is SYDVKM. The V end lost 6 bases, the J end lost 3 bases, and 9 bases lay between the germline ends. This CDR3 is 13 amino acids long. The CDR3 spells CASSRDIYNEQFF. As DNA, the CDR3 is TGTGCCAGCAGCAGGGACATCTACAATGAGCAGTTCTTC. Based on the CDR3 plus reference TRBV28 and TRBJ2-1, the full variable domain is DVKVTQSSRYLVKRTGEKVFLECVQDMDHENMFWYRQDPGLGLRLIYFSYDVKMKEKGDIPEGYSVSREKKERFSLILESASTNQTSMYLCASSRDIYNEQFFGPGTRLTVL.

The rearrangement joins TRBV27 to TRBJ1-5; no reliable D call. The ends were cut back, 8 bases at V and 0 bases at J, with 11 bases in the middle. Germline V gives CDR1 MNHEY, CDR2 SMNVEV (reference sequence). The CDR3 is made up of 14 amino acids. The DNA for the CDR3 is TGTGCCAGCGCGCTGGGCATTAGCAATCAGCCCCAGCATTTT. It yields the protein CASALGISNQPQHF.

At least ten counts were recorded for this clone. This chain links TRBV9 with TRBJ1-2; 7 bases are a match to TRBD1. Germline V lookup: CDR1 SGDLS, CDR2 YYNGEE. The CDR3 runs 16 residues. With V trimmed by 0 bases and J by 4 bases, 9 bases remained unmatched. CDR3 sequence (DNA): TGTGCCAGCAGCGTAGGTGTAGGGGGCAGTGGCTATGGCTACACCTTC. As protein: CASSVGVGGSGYGYTF. Full variable domain (outside the CDR3, taken from reference TRBV9 and TRBJ1-2): DSGVTQTPKHLITATGQRVTLRCSPRSGDLSVYWYQQSLDQGLQFLIQYYNGEERAKGNILERFSAQQFPDLHSELNLSSLELGDSALYFCASSVGVGGSGYGYTFGSGTRLTVV.

In its sample, this clone was seen once. The chain joins TRBV7-9 to TRBJ2-1, with a possible D match to TRBD2 (6 bases). The CDR3 covers 14 residues. Germline CDR1 is SEHNR and CDR2 is FQNEAQ (reference sequence). The V and J ends lost 6 bases and 4 bases respectively, with 13 bases between them. The CDR3 DNA is TGTGCCAGCAGTCGAAGTAGCGGTTACAATGAGCAGTTCTTC. Translating it yields CASSRSSGYNEQFF.

In this sample, this clone turned up a few times. This rearrangement joins TRBV7-6 to TRBJ1-1; D remains ambiguous. V was cut by 5 bases and J by 2 bases, with 15 bases left in between. Germline CDR1 reads SGHVS; CDR2 reads FNYEAQ. CDR3 length equals 15 residues. CDR3 loop: CASSPEDRGNTEAFF. The CDR3 region has the DNA TGTGCCAGCAGCCCCGAGGATCGGGGAAACACTGAAGCTTTCTTT.

This rearrangement joins TRBV6-1 to TRBJ1-1; the D is unclear. The CDR3 totals 16 residues. V lost 2 bases and J lost 4, with 17 bases in between. The germline CDR1 and CDR2 sequences are MNHNS and SASEGT. CDR3 sequence (DNA): TGTGCCAGCAGTGAACTCGGAGGATATTATAGCACTGAAGCTTTCTTT. This encodes CASSELGGYYSTEAFF.

Only a few counts were recorded for this clone. This sequence joins TRBV6-2 or TRBV6-3 and TRBJ2-5, with 10 bases that match TRBD2. This CDR3 comprises 13 residues. Trimming at V came to 6 bases and at J to 8 bases, leaving 6 bases not matched to a gene. Germline values: CDR1 MNHEY, CDR2 SVGEGT. Here the CDR3 DNA reads TGTGCCAGCAGCACCGGGACTAGCGTAACCCAGTACTTC. As protein: CASSTGTSVTQYF.

The chain employs TRBV3-1 (or the pseudogene TRBV3-2) and TRBJ1-5; no reliable D call. The CDR3 is 13 residues long. V was cut by 2 bases and J by 5 bases, with 7 bases left in between. Germline V gives CDR1 LGHDT, CDR2 YNNKEL (reference sequence). The CDR3 DNA follows: TGTGCCAGCAGCCAACAATTACATCAGCCCCAGCATTTT. Amino acid sequence: CASSQQLHQPQHF.

The V call is TRBV9, the J call TRBJ1-4, with D tentatively TRBD1 (5 bases). CDR3 length: 16 amino acids. CDR1 SGDLS and CDR2 YYNGEE come from the germline V gene. The V and J ends lost 3 bases and 0 bases respectively, with 12 bases between them. The CDR3 region is CASSEGTAATNEKLFF. CDR3 sequence (DNA): TGTGCCAGCAGCGAAGGGACGGCTGCAACTAATGAAAAACTGTTTTTT.

This clone has a handful of counts. The same CDR3 can be traced to other DNA sequences in this sample. This chain uses TRBV7-2 with TRBJ1-1, with D perhaps TRBD1 (6 bases). CDR1 and CDR2 (germline): SGHTA, FQGNSA. The V gene lost 4 bases and the J gene lost 1 base, with 13 bases spanning the gap. The CDR3 extends over 15 amino acids. CDR3 in DNA: TGTGCCAGCAGCTCCTCCGGGACATCGAACACTGAAGCTTTCTTT. It translates to CASSSSGTSNTEAFF.

The chain is built from TRBV19 and TRBJ1-1, with a tentative D call TRBD1 (5 bases). Germline V gene lookup returns CDR1 LNHDA and CDR2 SQIVND (reference sequence). V lost 2 bases and J lost 1, with 20 bases in between. The CDR3 has 18 residues. The CDR3 reads CASSIRQLEWGRNTEAFF. The CDR3, as DNA: TGTGCCAGTAGTATAAGACAGCTAGAATGGGGGAGGAACACTGAAGCTTTCTTT. The full variable domain, completed using reference TRBV19 and TRBJ1-1, is DGGITQSPKYLFRKEGQNVTLSCEQNLNHDAMYWYRQDPGQGLRLIYYSQIVNDFQKGDIAEGYSVSREKKESFPLTVTSAQKNPTAFYLCASSIRQLEWGRNTEAFFGQGTRLTVV.

The chain has TRBV7-2 and TRBJ2-7; D is possibly TRBD1 (5 bases). V was trimmed by 4 bases and J by 4 bases, leaving 17 bases between them. Germline loops: CDR1 SGHTA, CDR2 FQGNSA. The CDR3 totals 15 residues. The CDR3 region has the DNA TGTGCCAGCAGCTCCCGAGAAGGACACTGGTACGAGCAGTACTTC. Translated: CASSSREGHWYEQYF.